This entry lists 17 T cell receptor beta chains sequenced from one sample in a study of blood T cell repertoires in COVID-19. The repertoire was sequenced with immunoSEQ multiplex PCR; TCRdb's copy has only in-frame clones and lacks some. Here the sample spans 250,000 or so clones, around four fifths being singletons. Sequencing used peripheral blood. These receptor sequences come from a woman in her 70s with acute or convalescent COVID-19.

This sequence joins TRBV7-2 and TRBJ1-1; no firm D call. CDR1 is SGHTA, CDR2 FQGNSA, per germline. The CDR3 has 16 residues. Trimming shortened V by 5 bases and J by 2 bases, and 18 bases separated the two germline ends. CDR3 coding DNA: TGTGCCAGCAGCCCGCAAGCGAGTTATGGAAACACTGAAGCTTTCTTT. Amino acid sequence: CASSPQASYGNTEAFF.

This clone is medium-sized (0.01 to 0.1%) by share. The chain couples TRBV19 to TRBJ1-1, with TRBD1 matching 8 bases. Per germline, CDR1 LNHDA and CDR2 SQIVND (reference sequence). The ends lost 4 bases at V and 1 base at J; junction bases unmatched: 5. The CDR3 length is 15 residues. This CDR3 reads CASSNHRGRNTEAFF. The CDR3 coding sequence is TGTGCCAGTAGTAATCACAGGGGGAGGAACACTGAAGCTTTCTTT.

The chain is built from TRBV19 and TRBJ1-5; perhaps TRBD1 as D (5 bases). CDR3 length equals 16 residues. Germline V lookup: CDR1 LNHDA, CDR2 SQIVND (reference sequence). The V gene lost 3 bases and the J gene lost 3 bases, with 15 bases spanning the gap. The CDR3 protein is CASSILSRVNNQPQHF. CDR3 sequence (DNA): TGTGCCAGTAGTATCCTCTCCAGGGTGAACAATCAGCCCCAGCATTTT.

The chain employs TRBV19 and TRBJ1-2, with D possibly matching TRBD1 (5 bases). The CDR3 runs 15 residues. Deletions cut 3 bases from V and 6 bases from J, with 17 bases between. Germline loops: CDR1 LNHDA, CDR2 SQIVND (reference sequence). The CDR3 loop reads CASSIGPRLGDGYTF. DNA of the CDR3: TGTGCCAGTAGTATTGGCCCCAGGCTAGGGGATGGCTACACCTTC.

This chain connects TRBV15 to TRBJ1-4; 7 bases line up with TRBD1. Looked up from germline, CDR1 is LNHNV and CDR2 is YYDKDF (reference sequence). CDR3 length: 12 residues. J lost 15 bases, V lost 3 bases, and 7 bases had no gene match. The CDR3 here is CATSRAPDRMFF. As DNA, the CDR3 is TGTGCCACCAGCAGGGCACCGGACAGGATGTTTTTT.

CDR3 nucleotides: TGCGCCAGCAGTTTCGGACAGGGGGAGGTCTATGGCTACACCTTC. Translating gives CASSFGQGEVYGYTF. J is TRBJ1-2 and V is TRBV5-1; 10 bases map to TRBD1. This CDR3 region has 15 residues. V was clipped by 5 bases and J by 4 bases; unmatched bases: 8. CDR1 and CDR2 (germline): SGHRS, YFSETQ.

The chain employs TRBV5-8 and TRBJ2-7; 9 bases are a match to TRBD1. V was clipped by 4 bases and J by 6 bases; unmatched bases: 8. This CDR3 is built from 14 residues. Looked up from germline, CDR1 is SGHTS and CDR2 is YDEGEE. In DNA, the CDR3 is TGTGCCAGCAGCGGGCCGGGACAGGGATCCGAGCAGTACTTC. Amino acid sequence: CASSGPGQGSEQYF.

The genes are TRBV3-1 (or the pseudogene TRBV3-2) and TRBJ1-2; the D is unclear. The CDR3 covers 13 residues. Germline lookup yields CDR1 LGHDT and CDR2 YNNKEL (reference sequence). V dropped 0 bases and J dropped 2 bases, with 4 bases sitting between them. Here the CDR3 reads CASSQDLNYGYTF. The CDR3 nucleotides read TGTGCCAGCAGCCAAGATCTGAACTATGGCTACACCTTC.

This clone was seen just once. The genes are TRBV5-5 and TRBJ1-2, with D possibly TRBD1 on 5 matching bases. V was pared by 0 bases and J by 8 bases, with 17 bases between. The CDR3 consists of 15 residues. Germline CDR1 is SGHKS and CDR2 is YYEKEE (reference sequence). CDR3 DNA: TGTGCCAGCAGCTTGGAGCAAGCCGCCCCAGGGGGCTACACCTTC. It translates to CASSLEQAAPGGYTF.

The V and J genes are TRBV19 and TRBJ1-1, with TRBD1 identical over 7 bases. V shed 5 bases and J 3 bases; nucleotides not matched to a gene: 6. In germline, CDR1 is LNHDA, CDR2 SQIVND (reference sequence). The CDR3 covers 14 residues. The CDR3 DNA follows: TGTGCCAGTAGTGTCGGACAGGCCTACACTGAAGCTTTCTTT. The encoded protein is CASSVGQAYTEAFF.

The CDR3 here is CASRPPLSTDTQYF. The CDR3 nucleotides read TGTGCCAGCAGGCCGCCACTTAGCACAGATACGCAGTATTTT. The gene calls are TRBV6-5 and TRBJ2-3; D unclear. The germline V and J ends were trimmed by 6 bases and 0 bases, with 10 bases remaining between them. There are 14 residues in the CDR3. CDR1 and CDR2 from the germline V gene are MNHEY and SVGAGI.

The chain couples TRBV6-5 to TRBJ2-7, with 12 bases matching TRBD1. V dropped 6 bases and J dropped 3; count of bases not matched to a gene: 6. This CDR3 comprises 15 residues. Germline-derived CDR1 and CDR2 are MNHEY and SVGAGI. The CDR3: CASRGTGGLDYEQYF. The DNA for the CDR3 is TGTGCCAGCAGGGGGACAGGGGGCTTAGACTACGAGCAGTACTTC.

V and J are TRBV19 and TRBJ2-1; 8 bases agree with TRBD2. With V trimmed by 0 bases and J by 0 bases, 4 bases remained unmatched. This CDR3 spans 17 amino acids. Germline CDR1 reads LNHDA; CDR2 reads SQIVND (reference sequence). DNA for the CDR3: TGTGCCAGTAGTATAGATCCAGCGGGGGCCTCCTACAATGAGCAGTTCTTC. Protein: CASSIDPAGASYNEQFF.

The J gene is TRBJ2-5, the V gene TRBV3-1 (or the pseudogene TRBV3-2); D not resolved. V lost 3 bases to trimming and J lost 2 bases, with 7 bases between them. The CDR3 is made up of 13 amino acids. The germline CDR1 and CDR2 sequences are LGHDT and YNNKEL (reference sequence). CDR3 nucleotide sequence: TGTGCCAGCAGCCACGGCAGGCAAGAGACCCAGTACTTC. Translation gives CASSHGRQETQYF.

This chain links TRBV2 with TRBJ2-3, with no clear D. CDR1 SNHLY and CDR2 FYNNEI come from the germline V gene. The CDR3 sequence is 12 residues long. V was clipped by 4 bases and J by 14 bases, with 16 bases between them. Here the CDR3 DNA reads TGTGCCAGCAGTGCACAGCTCCTGATTTCGTATTTT. Encoded protein: CASSAQLLISYF.

J is TRBJ2-7 and V is TRBV4-1; D gene ambiguous. CDR1 MGHRA and CDR2 YSYEKL come from the germline V gene. The CDR3 consists of 12 residues. The V end was cut by 4 bases, the J end by 0 bases, with 4 bases between. The CDR3: CASSPGSYEQYF. CDR3 bases: TGCGCCAGCAGCCCCGGCTCCTACGAGCAGTACTTC.

This rearrangement joins TRBV29-1 to TRBJ2-1; TRBD2 is a possible D gene (6 bases). V was pared by 7 bases and J by 8 bases, with 12 bases between. Per germline, CDR1 SQVTM and CDR2 ANQGSEA. This CDR3 region has 11 residues. The CDR3 sequence is CSAVRGYEQFF. CDR3 in DNA: TGCAGCGCTGTGCGGGGCTATGAGCAGTTCTTC.